This passage covers 24 T cell receptor beta chains from one sample sequenced in a study of blood T cells in healthy people across ages. A second about 6 to 12 cycle PCR used barcoded and J-beta primers. Each CDR3 protein is one row after TCRdb ran MiXCR on the 5' RACE reads. The sample lists around 800,000 distinct CDR3 sequences, about 46% occurring once. The sample taken for sequencing was blood. Receptors were obtained from a man older than 75 in good health.

This chain joins TRBV5-1 and TRBJ2-4; D may be TRBD2 (5 bases). The DNA matches TRBJ2-7 better at its end, which makes the J call doubtful. This CDR3 spans 12 amino acids. The germline gives CDR1 SGHRS, CDR2 YFSETQ. The CDR3, as DNA: TGCGCCAGCAGCTCCGGGAAATACGAGCAGTACTTC. Its protein product is CASSSGKYEQYF.

In its sample, this clonotype was seen a few times. CDR3 sequence: CASSQEGVGYNEQFF. In DNA form, the CDR3 reads TGCGCCAGCAGCCAAGAAGGGGTCGGCTACAATGAGCAGTTCTTC. This chain joins TRBV4-3 and TRBJ2-1, with D perhaps matching TRBD1 (5 bases). CDR1 is LGHNA, CDR2 YSLEER, per germline. This CDR3 spans 15 amino acids. Trimming took 0 bases from V and 3 from J, leaving 9 bases between them.

This clonotype was seen more than once but under ten times. The genes are TRBV20-1 and TRBJ2-7; 9 bases are a match to TRBD1. V trimming: 1 base; J trimming: 12 bases; junction bases outside the gene matches: 16. The CDR3 totals 15 residues. Germline values: CDR1 DFQATT, CDR2 SNEGSKA (reference sequence). In DNA form, the CDR3 reads TGCAGTGCTAGAGGGACAGGACAGGGGCCAGATTGGCGGTACTTC. This sequence encodes CSARGTGQGPDWRYF.

This clonotype has a handful of counts. The chain has TRBV25-1 and TRBJ1-2; 7 nucleotides match TRBD1. The trim removed 4 bases at V and 7 bases at J, leaving 6 bases unmatched. The germline gives CDR1 MGHDK, CDR2 SYGVNS. The CDR3 spans 13 residues. In DNA, the CDR3 is TGTGCCAGCAGTGGCAGGGGGACGGGTGGCTACACCTTC. This gives the protein CASSGRGTGGYTF.

This clonotype was seen more than once but under ten times. This sequence joins TRBV19 and TRBJ2-3, with D maybe TRBD1 (5 bases). V was pared by 2 bases and J by 1 base, with 7 bases between. This CDR3 contains 14 residues. The germline CDR1 and CDR2 sequences are LNHDA and SQIVND (reference sequence). CDR3: CASSISRGTDTQYF. The CDR3 region has the DNA TGTGCCAGTAGTATATCCAGGGGCACAGATACGCAGTATTTT.

This clonotype was seen a few times. The gene calls are TRBV20-1 and TRBJ2-7; 9 bases agree with TRBD1. The trim removed 2 bases at V and 6 bases at J, leaving 5 bases unmatched. CDR3 length: 13 residues. The germline gives CDR1 DFQATT, CDR2 SNEGSKA (reference sequence). CDR3 protein: CSARRDRVTEQYF. DNA of the CDR3: TGCAGTGCTAGAAGGGACAGGGTTACCGAGCAGTACTTC.

This clonotype was picked up a small number of times. The chain has TRBV2 and TRBJ1-1; TRBD1 is a possible D gene (5 bases). This CDR3 comprises 14 residues. The V end lost 1 base, the J end lost 6 bases, and 12 bases lay between the germline ends. Germline V gene sequence: CDR1 SNHLY, CDR2 FYNNEI. CDR3 DNA sequence: TGTGCCAGCAGTGAAGTTGTCGCAGGGTCTGAAGCTTTCTTT. Its protein is CASSEVVAGSEAFF. The complete variable domain, with remaining parts taken from reference TRBV2 and TRBJ1-1, reads EPEVTQTPSHQVTQMGQEVILRCVPISNHLYFYWYRQILGQKVEFLVSFYNNEISEKSEIFDDQFSVERPDGSNFTLKIRSTKLEDSAMYFCASSEVVAGSEAFFGQGTRLTVV.

The chain recombines TRBV10-3 with TRBJ2-3; D may be TRBD2 (5 bases). This CDR3 comprises 15 residues. CDR1 ENHRY and CDR2 SYGVKD come from the germline V gene. The V end lost 4 bases, the J end lost 1 base, and 12 bases lay between the germline ends. The CDR3 reads CAISGGPPGTDTQYF. DNA of the CDR3: TGTGCCATCAGTGGAGGGCCACCGGGCACAGATACGCAGTATTTT.

This clonotype occurred many times. V usage is TRBV5-1 and J usage is TRBJ2-1; D is unclear. Germline-derived CDR1 and CDR2 are SGHRS and YFSETQ. The CDR3 sequence is 12 residues long. V lost 1 base and J lost 7, with 6 bases in between. CDR3 protein: CASSLIENEQFF. The CDR3 DNA reads as TGCGCCAGCAGCTTGATAGAGAATGAGCAGTTCTTC.

This chain uses TRBV12-3 or TRBV12-4 with TRBJ1-6; D is possibly TRBD1 (5 bases). The CDR3 consists of 13 residues. Trimming took 7 bases from V and 7 from J, leaving 11 bases between them. CDR3 nucleotide sequence: TGTGCCAGCAAACTAGGGGTCAATTCACCCCTCCACTTT. Its translation is CASKLGVNSPLHF.

V is TRBV10-3 and J is TRBJ2-2, with 7 positions matching TRBD2. Germline CDR1 is ENHRY and CDR2 is SYGVKD. J lost 3 bases, V lost 5 bases, and 6 bases had no gene match. This CDR3 has 15 residues. The CDR3 sequence is CAISLAGEHTGELFF. The CDR3 DNA sequence: TGTGCCATCAGTCTGGCGGGAGAACACACCGGGGAGCTGTTTTTT.

This clonotype was seen repeatedly, ten times or more. The genes are TRBV7-8 and TRBJ2-3; perhaps TRBD2 as D (6 bases). Per the germline V gene, CDR1 is SGHVS and CDR2 is FQNEAQ. This CDR3 has 14 amino acids. V gave up 6 bases and J gave up 6 bases, with 16 bases separating them. CDR3 in amino acids: CASSSGTLQDTQYF. The CDR3 DNA reads TGTGCCAGCAGTTCCGGGACTTTGCAGGATACGCAGTATTTT. Supplemented by reference TRBV7-8 and TRBJ2-3, the full variable domain reads GAGVSQSPRYKVAKRGQDVALRCDPISGHVSLFWYQQALGQGPEFLTYFQNEAQLDKSGLPSDRFFAERPEGSVSTLKIQRTQQEDSAVYLCASSSGTLQDTQYFGPGTRLTVL.

In its sample, this clonotype was seen many times. The chain carries TRBV7-3 and TRBJ2-1; 7 bases line up with TRBD2. The CDR3 is 15 residues long. The germline gives CDR1 SGHTA, CDR2 FQGTGA. V dropped 8 bases and J dropped 3; count of bases not matched to a gene: 10. This chain's CDR3 is CASSERDSVYNEQFF. CDR3 nucleotide sequence: TGTGCCAGCTCCGAGCGGGATAGCGTCTACAATGAGCAGTTCTTC.

CDR3 DNA sequence: TGTGCCAGCAGCCCAGGGAGACAGACGGAGACCCAGTACTTC. Protein: CASSPGRQTETQYF. The chain employs TRBV14 and TRBJ2-7; TRBD1 or TRBD2 may be the D gene (5 bases each). The J call is uncertain, as TRBJ2-5 better fits the DNA end. This CDR3 has 14 amino acids. Germline CDR1 and CDR2: SGHDN and FVKESK.

In its sample, this clonotype was seen a few times. The chain uses TRBV6-2 or TRBV6-3 and TRBJ2-1; unclear D gene. Per germline, CDR1 MNHEY and CDR2 SVGEGT. The V end lost 6 bases, the J end lost 8 bases, and 11 bases lay between the germline ends. The CDR3 contains 12 residues. The CDR3 spells CASSLRDDEQFF. The CDR3 DNA is TGTGCCAGCAGCCTGCGAGACGATGAGCAGTTCTTC.

This clonotype has only a few counts. The chain recombines TRBV25-1 with TRBJ2-1; a weak D match, TRBD1 (6 bases). This CDR3 comprises 14 residues. Germline V gene sequence: CDR1 MGHDK, CDR2 SYGVNS. V lost 4 bases and J 10 bases, leaving 17 bases between the germline ends. The CDR3 DNA is TGTGCCAGCAGTGCGACAGGCGTGGAAAAGGAGCAGTTCTTC. Translated: CASSATGVEKEQFF.

The genes are TRBV25-1 and TRBJ1-6, with D uncertain. The CDR3 has 13 amino acids. Trimming removed 4 bases at V and 8 bases at J, with 9 bases between. Germline loops: CDR1 MGHDK, CDR2 SYGVNS. The CDR3 sequence: CASSGERDSPLHF. The CDR3 DNA is TGTGCCAGCAGTGGAGAGAGGGATTCACCCCTCCACTTT.

Notes on this clonotype: A much larger clone is a single base away; this may be a read error. The V gene is TRBV7-2, the J gene TRBJ2-1; D call uncertain. This CDR3 is built from 14 residues. CDR1 is SGHTA, CDR2 FQGNSA, per germline. Trimming took 5 bases from V and 7 from J, leaving 15 bases between them. The CDR3 is CASSVVPRRNEQFF. Here the CDR3 DNA reads TGTGCCAGCAGCGTAGTTCCTAGACGGAATGAGCAGTTCTTC.

As regards this clonotype: This may stem from a read error, because a much larger clone lies one nucleotide away. The chain couples TRBV4-3 to TRBJ2-1, with TRBD1 matching over 11 bases. CDR3 length: 16 residues. In germline, CDR1 is LGHNA, CDR2 YSLEER. CDR3: CASSRGQGENYNERYF. DNA for the CDR3: TGCGCCAGCAGCCGGGGACAGGGGGAGAATTACAATGAGCGGTACTTC.

V usage is TRBV3-1 and J usage is TRBJ1-2; no clear D gene. Trimming removed 2 bases from V and 3 bases from J, with 7 bases in between. The V gene's germline CDR1 is LGHDT and CDR2 YNNKEL (reference sequence). This CDR3 region has 13 residues. In DNA form, the CDR3 reads TGTGCCAGCAGCCAACGGGCAGACTATGGCTACACCTTC. Protein: CASSQRADYGYTF.

The chain joins TRBV20-1 to TRBJ2-5, with TRBD2 matching 10 bases. Losses at the gene ends were 0 bases for V and 5 bases for J; bases not matched to a gene: 6. This CDR3 contains 15 residues. The germline V gene has CDR1 DFQATT and CDR2 SNEGSKA (reference sequence). The CDR3 here is CSARDASGSGETQYF. For the CDR3, the DNA is TGCAGTGCTAGAGATGCTAGCGGGAGCGGCGAGACCCAGTACTTC.

In DNA form, the CDR3 reads TGTGCCAGCACTATGACAACGCAAGTCTATGGCTACACCTTC. Amino acids: CASTMTTQVYGYTF. The J gene is TRBJ1-2, the V gene TRBV2; D unresolved. Trimming removed 7 bases at V and 4 bases at J, with 16 bases between. Per the germline V gene, CDR1 is SNHLY and CDR2 is FYNNEI. This CDR3 spans 14 amino acids.

Note on this clonotype: Since a much larger clone is just one base distant, this may be a read error. The chain joins TRBV29-1 to TRBJ1-4; D gene ambiguous. V lost 4 bases, J lost 2 bases, and 5 bases lay in between. Germline V gives CDR1 SQVTM, CDR2 ANQGSEA. The CDR3 sequence is 12 residues long. The CDR3: CSVGSTNEKLFF. CDR3 nucleotide sequence: TGCAGCGTTGGATCCACTAATGAAAAACTGTTTTTT.

The chain recombines TRBV14 with TRBJ2-1; the match to TRBD2 covers 9 bases. Trimming removed 2 bases from V and 10 bases from J; junction bases left unmatched: 6. The CDR3 covers 14 residues. The germline V gene has CDR1 SGHDN and CDR2 FVKESK. This CDR3 reads CASSQSSGAGEQFF. The CDR3, as DNA: TGTGCCAGCAGCCAATCTAGCGGGGCAGGAGAGCAGTTCTTC.